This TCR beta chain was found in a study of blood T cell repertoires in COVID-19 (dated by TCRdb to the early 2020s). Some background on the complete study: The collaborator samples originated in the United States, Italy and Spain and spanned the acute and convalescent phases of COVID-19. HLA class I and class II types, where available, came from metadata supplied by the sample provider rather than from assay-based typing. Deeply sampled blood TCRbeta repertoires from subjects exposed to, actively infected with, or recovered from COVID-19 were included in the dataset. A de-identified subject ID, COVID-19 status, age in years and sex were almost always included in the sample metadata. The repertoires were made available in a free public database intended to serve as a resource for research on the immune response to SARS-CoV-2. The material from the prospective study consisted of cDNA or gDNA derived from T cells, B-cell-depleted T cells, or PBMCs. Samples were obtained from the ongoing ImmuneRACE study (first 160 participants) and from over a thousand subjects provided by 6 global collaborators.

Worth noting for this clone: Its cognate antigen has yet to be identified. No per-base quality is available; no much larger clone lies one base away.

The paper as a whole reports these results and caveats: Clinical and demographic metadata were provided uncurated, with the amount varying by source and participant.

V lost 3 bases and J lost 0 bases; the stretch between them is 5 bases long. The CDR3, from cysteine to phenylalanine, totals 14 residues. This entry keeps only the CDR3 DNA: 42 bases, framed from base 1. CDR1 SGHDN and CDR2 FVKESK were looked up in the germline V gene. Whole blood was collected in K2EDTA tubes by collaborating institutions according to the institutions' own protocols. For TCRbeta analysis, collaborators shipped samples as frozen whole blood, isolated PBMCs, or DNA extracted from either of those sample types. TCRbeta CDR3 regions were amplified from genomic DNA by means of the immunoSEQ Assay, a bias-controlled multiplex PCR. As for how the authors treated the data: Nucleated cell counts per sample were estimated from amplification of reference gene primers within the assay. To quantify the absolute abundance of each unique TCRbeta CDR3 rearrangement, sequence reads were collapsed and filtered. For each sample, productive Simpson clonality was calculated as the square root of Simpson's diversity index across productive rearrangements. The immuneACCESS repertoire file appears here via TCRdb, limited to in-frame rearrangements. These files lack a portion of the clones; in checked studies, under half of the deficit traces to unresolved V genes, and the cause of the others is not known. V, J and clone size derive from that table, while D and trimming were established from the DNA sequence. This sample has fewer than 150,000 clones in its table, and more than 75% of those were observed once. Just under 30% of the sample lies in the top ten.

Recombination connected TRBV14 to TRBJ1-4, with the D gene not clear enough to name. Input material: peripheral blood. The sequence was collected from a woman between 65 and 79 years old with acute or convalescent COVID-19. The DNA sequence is TGTGCCAGCAGCCAGTTAGCAACTAATGAAAAACTGTTTTTT. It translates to CASSQLATNEKLFF.